A selection of T cell receptor beta chains follows, all from one sample in a study of cytomegalovirus exposure and HLA in healthy donors. TCRdb keeps only in-frame clones here, not all; method: immunoSEQ multiplex PCR. Among around 150,000 clones listed, roughly 80% were seen once. The sample comprised PBMCs. The receptors derive from a woman younger than 45 in good health and CMV-seronegative. Each CDR3 is given with its conserved first and last residue. The order of the fields is D gene, clone size, V gene, J gene, CDR3 DNA, CDR3 protein. A D gene is named only where the DNA matches it firmly. The size of a clone is reported for some rows only, either as once, few or many, or as a class for expanded clones.

>.|.|TRBV5-6|TRBJ2-7
TGTGCCAGCAGCTACCTACGGGGCGAGCAGTACTTC
CASSYLRGEQYF
>.|few|TRBV19|TRBJ2-7
TGTGCCAGTAGACCGACAGGTGTGGGAGAGCAGTACTTC
CASRPTGVGEQYF
>.|once|TRBV18|TRBJ2-5
TGTGCCAGCTCAGGGCAGCCCGAAGAGACCCAGTACTTC
CASSGQPEETQYF
>.|.|TRBV7-9|TRBJ1-6
TGTGCCAGCAGCCAGTACGAAAATTCACCCCTCCACTTT
CASSQYENSPLHF
>TRBD2|.|TRBV27|TRBJ2-1
TGTGCCAGCAGACGGGGGGGCTTGGAGCAGTTCTTC
CASRRGGLEQFF
>TRBD2|.|TRBV19|TRBJ2-5
TGTGCCAGCGGACTAGCGGGGGCCGGGGGGGAGACCCAGTACTTC
CASGLAGAGGETQYF
>TRBD1|.|TRBV5-1|TRBJ1-4
TGCGCCAGCAGCTTGGGTTACAGGGGAGCGGATGAAAAACTGTTTTTT
CASSLGYRGADEKLFF
>TRBD1|.|TRBV18|TRBJ1-2
TGTGCCAGCTCACCGGACAGGCTAAATGGCTACACCTTC
CASSPDRLNGYTF
>TRBD1|few|TRBV6-1|TRBJ1-5
TGTGCCAGCAGCGAACAGGGGGCTCGTCAGCCCCAGCATTTT
CASSEQGARQPQHF
>TRBD2|.|TRBV6-5|TRBJ2-3
TGTGCCAGCAGTTACTCGGCTAGCGGGGGCACAGATACGCAGTATTTT
CASSYSASGGTDTQYF
>TRBD2|.|TRBV7-2|TRBJ2-5
TGTGCCAGCAGCTTAAAGCGGGGAAACCAAGAGACCCAGTACTTC
CASSLKRGNQETQYF
>.|.|TRBV30|TRBJ2-3
TGTGCCTGGAGTGCGGGGGATACGCAGTATTTT
CAWSAGDTQYF
>.|.|TRBV18|TRBJ2-7
TGTGCCAGCCTGGGGGGTGGCGAGCAGTACTTC
CASLGGGEQYF
>.|.|TRBV7-6|TRBJ2-7
TGTGCCAGTAGCTTAGGAACAGGGCCTGCCTACGAGCAGTACTTC
CASSLGTGPAYEQYF
>.|.|TRBV9|TRBJ1-3
TGTGCCAGCAGGGGCGGGGCAGGGAGAAGCTCTGGAAACACCATATATTTT
CASRGGAGRSSGNTIYF
>TRBD2|.|TRBV7-2|TRBJ2-1
TGTGCCAGCACCGTAGCGGGGGGGCCATACAATGAGCAGTTCTTC
CASTVAGGPYNEQFF
>.|.|TRBV18|TRBJ1-3
TGTGCCAGCTCACCCCAGCGACAGGCCGCCTCTGGAAACACCATATATTTT
CASSPQRQAASGNTIYF
>.|.|TRBV9|TRBJ2-1
TGTGCCAGCAGCCCCTTCCGGGGGGCCCCCTACAATGAGCAGTTCTTC
CASSPFRGAPYNEQFF
>.|.|TRBV5-4|TRBJ1-1
TGTGCCAGCAGCTTGGACAGGGCCGCTGAAGCTTTCTTT
CASSLDRAAEAFF
>.|.|TRBV5-1|TRBJ2-1
TGCGCCAGCAGCTTGGTGTCAGGTCCCTACAATGAGCAGTTCTTC
CASSLVSGPYNEQFF
>.|.|TRBV9|TRBJ2-3
TGTGCCAGCAGCGTAGAAGGGGTGAGAACAGATACGCAGTATTTT
CASSVEGVRTDTQYF
>TRBD2|.|TRBV19|TRBJ2-7
TGTGCCAGTAGTCCTCAGGGAGGGGAGCAGTACTTC
CASSPQGGEQYF
>.|.|TRBV9|TRBJ1-1
TGTGCCAGCAGCGTAGATAGCGGGGCACGGGCCTTCGCAGAAGCTTTCTTT
CASSVDSGARAFAEAFF
>TRBD1|few|TRBV6-1|TRBJ2-4
TGTGCCAGCAGTGAACAAGGGGGCAGTGGAAACATTCAGTACTTC
CASSEQGGSGNIQYF
>TRBD1|.|TRBV5-1|TRBJ1-1
TGCGCCAGCAGAGCATTTACAGGGGAATGGAGGAACACTGAAGCTTTCTTT
CASRAFTGEWRNTEAFF
>.|.|TRBV5-6|TRBJ2-7
TGTGCCAGCAGCTTGGCCTCACGGGAGCAGTACTTC
CASSLASREQYF
>.|.|TRBV30|TRBJ1-6
TGTGCCTGGAGTCAACAGGGTGGGTCACCCCTCCACTTT
CAWSQQGGSPLHF
>TRBD1|few|TRBV7-8|TRBJ1-5
TGTGCCAGCAGGCAAACAGGGGCCCCTAGCAATCAGCCCCAGCATTTT
CASRQTGAPSNQPQHF
>TRBD1|.|TRBV5-1|TRBJ2-5
TGCGCCAGCAGCAGCCACGACAGGGCTCATTGGAAGACCCAGTACTTC
CASSSHDRAHWKTQYF
>.|.|TRBV2|TRBJ2-5
TGTGCCAGCATATCGGGGTTCGGGGAGACCCAGTACTTC
CASISGFGETQYF
>.|.|TRBV19|TRBJ2-4
TGTGCCAGTAGCCTCCCTGCGGGTACCAAAAACATTCAGTACTTC
CASSLPAGTKNIQYF
>.|.|TRBV6-5|TRBJ2-7
TGTGCCAGCAGGCGTTCGGCCTACGAGCAGTACTTC
CASRRSAYEQYF
>.|once|TRBV6-1|TRBJ1-1
TGTGCCAGCAGCGTTATCGGGAACACTGAAGCTTTCTTT
CASSVIGNTEAFF
>.|.|TRBV9|TRBJ2-1
TGTGCCAGCAGCTCTGGCCCGTACAATGAGCAGTTCTTC
CASSSGPYNEQFF
>TRBD1|.|TRBV25-1|TRBJ1-1
TGTGCCAGCAGTCAAGAGGGGGCGAGGCCTGAAGCTTTCTTT
CASSQEGARPEAFF
>TRBD1|.|TRBV7-9|TRBJ1-3
TGTGCCAGCAGCGCCGCGGACAGGGGTGACTCTTTT
CASSAADRGDSF
>.|.|TRBV19|TRBJ1-6
TGTGCCAGTAGTGCGGCGGGGACTGATAATTCACCCCTCCACTTT
CASSAAGTDNSPLHF
>.|.|TRBV12-1|TRBJ1-2
TGTGCCAGCAGATTAGGGGGACTAGGGGGCTACACCTTC
CASRLGGLGGYTF
>.|few|TRBV6-1|TRBJ2-1
TGTGCCAGCAGTGAAAGAGGGAACAATGAGCAGTTCTTC
CASSERGNNEQFF
>.|.|TRBV11-1|TRBJ2-7
TGTGCCAGCAGCTTACAACAGGGCTACGAGCAGTACTTC
CASSLQQGYEQYF
>TRBD1|once|TRBV27|TRBJ1-2
TGTGCCAGCAGTTTAAGACAGGGACTCGGCTACACCTTC
CASSLRQGLGYTF
>TRBD2|.|TRBV5-6|TRBJ2-5
TGTGCCAGCAGCTTGGGGGATATAGCGGGGGGGCAAGAGACCCAGTACTTC
CASSLGDIAGGQETQYF
>TRBD2|.|TRBV5-1|TRBJ2-3
TGCGCCAGCTCCGACCCGGGGGGGGATACGCAGTATTTT
CASSDPGGDTQYF
>.|.|TRBV2|TRBJ1-3
TGTGCCAGCAGTCAATTGGACAGCAGAAACACCATATATTTT
CASSQLDSRNTIYF
>TRBD1|.|TRBV2|TRBJ2-5
TGTGCCAGCAGTGGGACAGGGCAAAAGACCCAGTACTTC
CASSGTGQKTQYF
>.|.|TRBV2|TRBJ1-1
TGTGCCAGCAGTGAGGCGGGCGGGTCTGAAGCTTTCTTT
CASSEAGGSEAFF